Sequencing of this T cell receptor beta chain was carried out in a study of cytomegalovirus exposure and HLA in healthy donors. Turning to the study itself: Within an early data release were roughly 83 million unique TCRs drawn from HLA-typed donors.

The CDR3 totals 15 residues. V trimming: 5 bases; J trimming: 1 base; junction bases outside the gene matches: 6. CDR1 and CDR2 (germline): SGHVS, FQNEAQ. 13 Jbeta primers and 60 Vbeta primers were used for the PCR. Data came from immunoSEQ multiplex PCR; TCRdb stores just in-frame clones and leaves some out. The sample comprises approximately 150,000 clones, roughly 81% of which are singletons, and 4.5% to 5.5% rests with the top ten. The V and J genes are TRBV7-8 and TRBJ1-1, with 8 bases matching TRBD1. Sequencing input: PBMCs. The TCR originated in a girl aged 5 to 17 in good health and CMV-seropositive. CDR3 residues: CASSGLGQENTEAFF. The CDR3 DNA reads TGTGCCAGCAGCGGTCTGGGACAGGAGAACACTGAAGCTTTCTTT.